This is a list of T cell receptor beta chains from one sample in a study of T cell responses to AZD1222 COVID-19 vaccine. TCRdb keeps only in-frame clones here, not all; method: immunoSEQ multiplex PCR. There are approximately 140,000 clones in the sample; about 87% occur only once, and 5.5% lies in the top ten. Sequenced material: peripheral blood, taken on day 0 of AZD1222 vaccination. The receptors were sampled from an adult in good health. Each CDR3 is given with its conserved first and last residue. D genes are given only for firm matches. Rows give clone size only sometimes, using once, few, many, or a class for an expanded clone.

j_gene: TRBJ2-7
d_gene: TRBD2
abundance: NA
v_gene: TRBV28
len: 16
CDR3aa: CASSFILAGGPDEQYF
CDR3nt: TGTGCCAGCAGTTTCATCCTAGCGGGAGGGCCTGACGAGCAGTACTTC

j_gene: TRBJ1-4
d_gene: NA
abundance: once
v_gene: TRBV6-5
len: 14
CDR3aa: CASSLFWQNEKLFF
CDR3nt: TGTGCCAGCAGTCTGTTTTGGCAGAATGAAAAACTGTTTTTT

j_gene: TRBJ2-3
d_gene: TRBD2
abundance: NA
v_gene: TRBV7-3
len: 15
CDR3aa: CASSQTSGRKDTQYF
CDR3nt: TGTGCCAGCAGCCAGACTAGCGGGAGAAAAGATACGCAGTATTTT

j_gene: TRBJ1-2
d_gene: NA
abundance: medium-sized
v_gene: TRBV7-9
len: 14
CDR3aa: CASSLAGQTYGYTF
CDR3nt: TGTGCCAGCAGCTTAGCGGGGCAGACCTATGGCTACACCTTC

j_gene: TRBJ2-7
d_gene: NA
abundance: NA
v_gene: TRBV29-1
len: 11
CDR3aa: CSVAQGREQYF
CDR3nt: TGCAGCGTTGCCCAGGGGCGCGAGCAGTACTTC

j_gene: TRBJ2-7
d_gene: NA
abundance: NA
v_gene: TRBV5-6
len: 14
CDR3aa: CASSFSAASYEQYF
CDR3nt: TGTGCCAGCAGCTTCTCGGCAGCCTCCTACGAGCAGTACTTC

j_gene: TRBJ2-5
d_gene: NA
abundance: NA
v_gene: TRBV7-9
len: 13
CDR3aa: CASSLVEVETQYF
CDR3nt: TGTGCCAGCAGCTTGGTTGAGGTGGAGACCCAGTACTTC

j_gene: TRBJ1-1
d_gene: NA
abundance: NA
v_gene: TRBV28
len: 16
CDR3aa: CASSRIRGRVNTEAFF
CDR3nt: TGTGCCAGCAGTCGCATAAGGGGACGAGTGAACACTGAAGCTTTCTTT

j_gene: TRBJ2-7
d_gene: TRBD1
abundance: NA
v_gene: TRBV7-8
len: 17
CDR3aa: CASSLGSGDRTTYEQYF
CDR3nt: TGTGCCAGCAGCTTGGGCTCCGGGGACAGGACCACCTACGAGCAGTACTTC

j_gene: TRBJ1-1
d_gene: NA
abundance: NA
v_gene: TRBV5-1
len: 15
CDR3aa: CASSPEKSWNTEAFF
CDR3nt: TGCGCCAGCAGCCCGGAGAAGTCGTGGAACACTGAAGCTTTCTTT

j_gene: TRBJ2-7
d_gene: NA
abundance: NA
v_gene: TRBV6-5
len: 11
CDR3aa: CASSHHYEQYF
CDR3nt: TGTGCCAGCAGCCACCACTACGAGCAGTACTTC

j_gene: TRBJ1-4
d_gene: NA
abundance: NA
v_gene: TRBV3-1/TRBV3-2
len: 16
CDR3aa: CASSQPLGPTNEKLFF
CDR3nt: TGTGCCAGCAGCCAACCCTTAGGGCCAACTAATGAAAAACTGTTTTTT

j_gene: TRBJ2-1
d_gene: NA
abundance: NA
v_gene: TRBV6-5
len: 12
CDR3aa: CASSYSTNEQFF
CDR3nt: TGTGCCAGCAGTTACTCAACTAATGAGCAGTTCTTC

j_gene: TRBJ2-2
d_gene: NA
abundance: NA
v_gene: TRBV21-1
len: 14
CDR3aa: CASRGPLFAGELFF
CDR3nt: TGTGCCAGCAGGGGACCGCTCTTTGCGGGGGAGCTGTTTTTT

j_gene: TRBJ1-2
d_gene: TRBD1
abundance: NA
v_gene: TRBV27
len: 14
CDR3aa: CASRARGLNHGYTF
CDR3nt: TGTGCCAGCAGAGCCAGGGGGCTGAACCATGGCTACACCTTC

j_gene: TRBJ2-1
d_gene: NA
abundance: once
v_gene: TRBV12-3/TRBV12-4
len: 13
CDR3aa: CASSSSSYNEQFF
CDR3nt: TGTGCCAGCAGTTCATCCTCCTACAATGAGCAGTTCTTC

j_gene: TRBJ2-1
d_gene: TRBD2
abundance: NA
v_gene: TRBV5-4
len: 15
CDR3aa: CASSSVAGGLGEQFF
CDR3nt: TGTGCCAGCAGCTCAGTAGCGGGAGGGCTCGGGGAGCAGTTCTTC

j_gene: TRBJ1-1
d_gene: NA
abundance: NA
v_gene: TRBV7-9
len: 12
CDR3aa: CASTQMNTEAFF
CDR3nt: TGTGCCAGCACCCAAATGAACACTGAAGCTTTCTTT

j_gene: TRBJ1-3
d_gene: NA
abundance: NA
v_gene: TRBV9
len: 14
CDR3aa: CASSQQGSGNTIYF
CDR3nt: TGTGCCAGCTCGCAACAGGGCTCTGGAAACACCATATATTTT

j_gene: TRBJ1-2
d_gene: TRBD1
abundance: NA
v_gene: TRBV30
len: 15
CDR3aa: CAWSVNEGTVYGYTF
CDR3nt: TGTGCCTGGAGTGTAAACGAAGGGACAGTCTATGGCTACACCTTC

j_gene: TRBJ1-1
d_gene: NA
abundance: few
v_gene: TRBV28
len: 13
CDR3aa: CASSLSGGTEAFF
CDR3nt: TGTGCCAGCAGTTTATCGGGAGGGACTGAAGCTTTCTTT